The 17 T cell receptor beta chains in this list originate from one sample, sequenced in a study of sequential checkpoint blockade in melanoma. The treatment denotes: randomized to nivolumab then ipilimumab (arm A) or the reverse (arm B). TCRdb's table, derived via immunoSEQ multiplex PCR, lists solely in-frame clones and lacks some. This table holds 1,500 to 2,000 clones, roughly a fifth found once. Material: tumor tissue (inferred from file names), obtained from a patient given nivolumab and ipilimumab in sequence. These receptors came from a human donor with melanoma.

This clone has just a few counts. This chain uses TRBV6-8 with TRBJ1-2; TRBD1 aligns across 7 bases. The germline V gene has CDR1 MNHGY and CDR2 SAAAGT. The J segment lost 2 bases and the V segment lost 0 bases, leaving 6 bases of the junction unmatched. The CDR3 runs to 16 residues. CDR3 amino acids: CASSYSTGRKNYGYTF. CDR3 coding DNA: TGTGCCAGCAGTTACTCGACAGGGCGTAAAAACTATGGCTACACCTTC.

This clone is medium-sized by share. This rearrangement joins TRBV11-3 to TRBJ1-1, with 7 bases identical to TRBD1. Germline V gives CDR1 SGHNT, CDR2 YENEEA. The CDR3 spans 15 residues. The trim removed 4 bases at V and 4 bases at J, leaving 9 bases unmatched. Written as DNA, the CDR3 is TGTGCCAGCAGCTCGTACCAGGGGGTTCCCACTGAAGCTTTCTTT. This encodes CASSSYQGVPTEAFF.

This clone is medium-sized within its sample. This chain links TRBV6-8 with TRBJ2-7, with TRBD1 identical over 8 bases. The germline CDR1 and CDR2 sequences are MNHGY and SAAAGT. CDR3 length: 13 residues. V dropped 7 bases and J dropped 2; count of bases not matched to a gene: 4. In DNA, the CDR3 is TGTGCCAGCAAAAAGACAGGGGCCTACGAGCAGTACTTC. Translation: CASKKTGAYEQYF.

By sample fraction, this clone is large. The rearrangement uses TRBV11-3 and TRBJ2-2, with D uncertain. Germline V gene lookup returns CDR1 SGHNT and CDR2 YENEEA. This CDR3 comprises 14 residues. The V end was cut by 5 bases, the J end by 1 base, with 8 bases between. CDR3: CASSPQQNTGELFF. CDR3 coding DNA: TGTGCCAGCAGCCCCCAGCAGAACACCGGGGAGCTGTTTTTT.

This clone was counted many times. V is TRBV11-3 and J is TRBJ1-1; TRBD1 matches 10 bases. J was trimmed by 6 bases and V by 0 bases; bases with no gene match: 10. The germline V gene encodes CDR1 SGHNT and CDR2 YENEEA. The CDR3 is made up of 17 amino acids. The CDR3 loop is CASSLDSLGQGSPEAFF. CDR3 coding DNA: TGTGCCAGCAGCTTAGATTCGCTGGGACAGGGGTCCCCTGAAGCTTTCTTT.

The chain employs TRBV12-5 and TRBJ2-3; weak D call: TRBD2 (5 bases). The V and J ends lost 11 bases and 2 bases respectively, with 11 bases between them. Germline V gives CDR1 LGHNT, CDR2 FRNRAP. This CDR3 has 12 residues. CDR3 residues: CAGGPDTDTQYF. The CDR3 coding sequence is TGTGCTGGAGGACCAGACACAGATACGCAGTATTTT.

The chain recombines TRBV30 with TRBJ2-3; TRBD2 is a possible D gene (6 bases). This CDR3 comprises 15 residues. Germline CDR1 GTSNPN, CDR2 SVGIG (reference sequence). The germline V and J ends were trimmed by 2 bases and 4 bases, with 16 bases remaining between them. This chain's CDR3 is CAWSLGGRFADTQYF. DNA for the CDR3: TGTGCCTGGAGTCTGGGTGGGAGGTTCGCAGATACGCAGTATTTT.

This clone was detected a few times. J is TRBJ1-2 and V is TRBV19; 7 positions agree with TRBD1. Germline-derived CDR1 and CDR2 are LNHDA and SQIVND (reference sequence). The CDR3 has 14 residues. With V trimmed by 7 bases and J by 4 bases, 9 bases remained unmatched. As DNA, the CDR3 is TGTGCCAGTACCCCGACAGGGTACCCCTATGGCTACACCTTC. Residues: CASTPTGYPYGYTF.

This clone was seen only a few times. The chain is built from TRBV6-8 and TRBJ1-2; D is unclear. This CDR3 spans 16 amino acids. CDR1 is MNHGY, CDR2 SAAAGT, per germline. V shed 7 bases and J shed 1 base, with 19 bases lying between them. This chain's CDR3 is CASITPGSLSNYGYTF. The CDR3 region has the DNA TGTGCCAGCATCACCCCGGGCAGCTTGAGTAACTATGGCTACACCTTC.

This clone turned up a few times. This chain connects TRBV9 to TRBJ2-7; D is perhaps TRBD2 (6 bases). The CDR3 totals 15 residues. The V end lost 3 bases, the J end lost 6 bases, and 19 bases lay between the germline ends. Germline-derived CDR1 and CDR2 are SGDLS and YYNGEE. The CDR3 reads CASSERPGGGGEQYF. CDR3 bases: TGTGCCAGCAGCGAGCGTCCTGGTGGGGGAGGCGAGCAGTACTTC. Complete variable domain (other parts from reference TRBV9 and TRBJ2-7): DSGVTQTPKHLITATGQRVTLRCSPRSGDLSVYWYQQSLDQGLQFLIQYYNGEERAKGNILERFSAQQFPDLHSELNLSSLELGDSALYFCASSERPGGGGEQYFGPGTRLTVT.

This chain joins TRBV19 and TRBJ1-5; no definite D call. CDR1 and CDR2 from the germline V gene are LNHDA and SQIVND (reference sequence). V was pared by 4 bases and J by 2 bases, with 15 bases between. The CDR3 totals 16 residues. CDR3 sequence reads: CASSTQRHSGNQPQHF. In DNA, the CDR3 is TGTGCCAGTAGTACCCAAAGACATTCTGGCAATCAGCCCCAGCATTTT.

This clone was observed a few times. The CDR3 DNA is TGTGCCAGCTCACCAGAGGGTGGGTTGGGGCCGAGCAATCAGCCCCAGCATTTT. Residues: CASSPEGGLGPSNQPQHF. This chain connects TRBV18 to TRBJ1-5; D is perhaps TRBD1 (5 bases). V lost 2 bases and J lost 1, with 18 bases in between. The CDR3 runs to 18 residues. Looked up from germline, CDR1 is KGHSH and CDR2 is LQKENI.

The chain is built from TRBV18 and TRBJ2-3; 10 nucleotides align to TRBD1. The J segment lost 1 base and the V segment lost 3 bases, leaving 4 bases of the junction unmatched. CDR1 and CDR2 (germline): KGHSH, LQKENI. The CDR3 runs to 16 residues. CDR3 sequence: CASSPEGTGGTDTQYF. The CDR3 nucleotides are TGTGCCAGCTCACCCGAAGGGACAGGGGGCACAGATACGCAGTATTTT.

This clone was seen more than once but under ten times. The genes are TRBV10-3 and TRBJ1-1; unclear D gene. Germline assignment: CDR1 ENHRY and CDR2 SYGVKD. This CDR3 has 14 amino acids. Trimming took off 0 bases at V and 1 base at J, with 6 bases between the two ends. The CDR3 DNA follows: TGTGCCATCAGTGAGTCGGACGGGAACACTGAAGCTTTCTTT. It is translated as CAISESDGNTEAFF.

The chain has TRBV25-1 and TRBJ2-5, with D maybe TRBD2 (5 bases). Per germline, CDR1 MGHDK and CDR2 SYGVNS. The CDR3 covers 14 residues. The ends were cut back, 6 bases at V and 0 bases at J, with 11 bases in the middle. The CDR3 nucleotides read TGTGCCAGCAGCCCACTAGAAGACCAAGAGACCCAGTACTTC. Its translation: CASSPLEDQETQYF.

This clone is termed medium-sized. This chain connects TRBV11-3 to TRBJ2-3; D remains unclear. Per the germline V gene, CDR1 is SGHNT and CDR2 is YENEEA. CDR3 length equals 17 residues. Trimming left V 7 bases short and J 4 bases short, with 24 bases between. The CDR3 DNA reads TGTGCCAGCAACGACCTGGCCCCGGGCCATGGATCAGATACGCAGTATTTT. Protein sequence: CASNDLAPGHGSDTQYF.

Ten or more counts support this clone. V and J are TRBV11-3 and TRBJ1-5; D ambiguous. The CDR3 has 14 residues. Germline CDR1 is SGHNT and CDR2 is YENEEA. The V end was cut by 5 bases, the J end by 6 bases, with 14 bases between. In DNA, the CDR3 is TGTGCCAGCAGCCGCTTCCCATCGGTTCAGCCCCAGCATTTT. Its protein is CASSRFPSVQPQHF.